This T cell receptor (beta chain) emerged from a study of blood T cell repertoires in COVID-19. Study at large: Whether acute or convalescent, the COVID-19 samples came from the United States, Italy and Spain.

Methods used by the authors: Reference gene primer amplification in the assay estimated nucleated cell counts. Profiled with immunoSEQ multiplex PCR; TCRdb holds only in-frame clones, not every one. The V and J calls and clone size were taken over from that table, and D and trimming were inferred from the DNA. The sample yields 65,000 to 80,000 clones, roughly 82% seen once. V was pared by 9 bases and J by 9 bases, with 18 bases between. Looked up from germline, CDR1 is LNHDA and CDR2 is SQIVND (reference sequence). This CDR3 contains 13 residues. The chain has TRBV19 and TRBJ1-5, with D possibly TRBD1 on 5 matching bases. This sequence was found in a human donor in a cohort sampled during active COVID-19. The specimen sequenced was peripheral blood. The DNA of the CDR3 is TGTGCCAGCTGGAGGGAGTCAGGGACGCCCCAGCATTTT. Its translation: CASWRESGTPQHF.